The 12 T cell receptor beta chains below come from one sample, sequenced in a study of shared clonotypes between healthy human individuals. Produced via immunoSEQ multiplex PCR; TCRdb's table is partial and in-frame only. The sample lists approximately 1.4 million clones, around 98% occurring once. Sequences were obtained from naive CD4+ T cells sorted from blood. Documented subset: CD45RA+ positively selected. The receptors here all came from a man aged 25 to 45 in good health.

The count of this clone is one. The chain links TRBV9 to TRBJ2-1, with 7 positions matching TRBD2. The CDR3 covers 20 residues. Trimming cost V 0 bases and J 6 bases; bases outside gene matches: 21. CDR1 is SGDLS and CDR2 is YYNGEE in the germline V gene. CDR3 residues: CASSVATRRWEAGAINEQFF. The CDR3 bases are TGTGCCAGCAGCGTAGCTACCCGCCGGTGGGAGGCGGGAGCTATCAATGAGCAGTTCTTC.

The gene calls are TRBV29-1 and TRBJ1-1; D is perhaps TRBD1 (5 bases). The CDR3 is 14 residues long. Per germline, CDR1 SQVTM and CDR2 ANQGSEA. Trimming left V 3 bases short and J 4 bases short, with 15 bases between. The CDR3 bases are TGCAGCGTTGATAGGGGCGGTGGGCCCACTGAAGCTTTCTTT. Its translation is CSVDRGGGPTEAFF.

A word on this clone: Different DNA sequences within this sample yield the same CDR3. The J gene is TRBJ2-1, the V gene TRBV2; 8 bases are a match to TRBD1. The germline CDR1 and CDR2 sequences are SNHLY and FYNNEI. Trimming took 6 bases from V and 7 from J; bases not matched to a gene: 2. The CDR3 totals 12 residues. CDR3 nucleotide sequence: TGTGCCAGCAGCGACAGGGGAAATGAGCAGTTCTTC. Protein sequence: CASSDRGNEQFF.

V is TRBV6-1 and J is TRBJ1-1; weak D call: TRBD1 (6 bases). CDR1 and CDR2 (germline): MNHNS, SASEGT. CDR3 length equals 15 residues. The V end was cut by 8 bases, the J end by 1 base, with 17 bases between. In DNA, the CDR3 is TGTGCCAGCTTGCCTTACAGGGCGGGGAACACTGAAGCTTTCTTT. Its translation is CASLPYRAGNTEAFF.

This chain links TRBV5-1 with TRBJ2-7; weak D call: TRBD2 (6 bases). Trimming stripped 4 bases from V and 2 bases from J, with 16 bases between. CDR3 length equals 15 residues. Germline values: CDR1 SGHRS, CDR2 YFSETQ. Here the CDR3 reads CASSGGGTATYEQYF. Here the CDR3 DNA reads TGCGCCAGCAGCGGGGGAGGCACCGCAACCTACGAGCAGTACTTC.

J is TRBJ2-3 and V is TRBV18; D is uncertain. Per the germline V gene, CDR1 is KGHSH and CDR2 is LQKENI. This CDR3 is 14 amino acids long. Deletions cut 1 base from V and 2 bases from J, with 7 bases between. The CDR3 nucleotides are TGTGCCAGCTCACCACTGAGTATCACAGATACGCAGTATTTT. Amino acids: CASSPLSITDTQYF. The complete variable domain, with remaining parts taken from reference TRBV18 and TRBJ2-3, reads NAGVMQNPRHLVRRRGQEARLRCSPMKGHSHVYWYRQLPEEGLKFMVYLQKENIIDESGMPKERFSAEFPKEGPSILRIQQVVRGDSAAYFCASSPLSITDTQYFGPGTRLTVL.

This CDR3 reads CASSPGTSGRKNYNEQFF. As DNA, the CDR3 is TGTGCCAGCAGCCCCGGGACTAGCGGGAGAAAAAACTACAATGAGCAGTTCTTC. This rearrangement joins TRBV5-4 to TRBJ2-1; TRBD2 agrees at 14 bases. V lost 4 bases, J lost 3 bases, and 9 bases stayed unmatched. This CDR3 region has 18 residues. CDR1 and CDR2 (germline): SGHNT, YYREEE (reference sequence).

The chain carries TRBV2 and TRBJ2-7; 7 bases align to TRBD1. Germline-derived CDR1 and CDR2 are SNHLY and FYNNEI. The CDR3 has 14 amino acids. The J segment lost 0 bases and the V segment lost 6 bases, leaving 5 bases of the junction unmatched. CDR3 in amino acids: CASSGQVSSYEQYF. The CDR3 DNA reads as TGTGCCAGCAGCGGACAGGTTAGCTCCTACGAGCAGTACTTC.

This chain joins TRBV4-2 and TRBJ2-3, with a weak D call TRBD2 (6 bases). This CDR3 has 14 residues. CDR1 is LGHNA and CDR2 is YNFKEQ in the germline V gene. Trimming removed 4 bases from V and 5 bases from J, with 13 bases in between. The CDR3 region is CASSLEGHRDTQYF. DNA for the CDR3: TGTGCCAGCAGCCTGGAGGGGCACAGAGATACGCAGTATTTT.

The rearrangement uses TRBV5-8 and TRBJ2-7; unclear D gene. Germline lookup yields CDR1 SGHTS and CDR2 YDEGEE. V was trimmed by 2 bases and J by 0 bases, leaving 12 bases between them. The CDR3 has 15 residues. The CDR3 region is CASSFIRKASYEQYF. The DNA for the CDR3 is TGTGCCAGCAGCTTCATCCGCAAGGCCTCCTACGAGCAGTACTTC.

This clone has a single count. CDR3: CASSPILAGGGYEQYF. The CDR3 DNA is TGTGCCAGCAGCCCGATCCTAGCGGGAGGGGGTTACGAGCAGTACTTC. This rearrangement joins TRBV13 to TRBJ2-7, with TRBD2 matching 12 bases. The CDR3 has 16 amino acids. V gave up 5 bases and J gave up 4 bases; unmatched junction bases: 9. From germline, CDR1 is PRHDT and CDR2 FYEKMQ (reference sequence).

As to this clone: This specimen includes other DNA sequences encoding the same CDR3. The gene calls are TRBV2 and TRBJ2-2; D unresolved. V lost 4 bases, J lost 2 bases, and 5 bases lay in between. The CDR3 has 13 residues. In germline, CDR1 is SNHLY, CDR2 FYNNEI. As DNA, the CDR3 is TGTGCCAGCAGTGGGGAAAACACCGGGGAGCTGTTTTTT. This encodes CASSGENTGELFF.